The sequence of this T cell receptor beta chain was determined in a study of human T cells and chemical hapten exposure. Time point of the sample: patch test 1, 2 weeks after DPC sensitization. The treatment denotes: therapeutic diphenylcyclopropenone sensitization with weekly scalp DPC. V gave up 5 bases and J gave up 5 bases, with 18 bases separating them. CDR1 and CDR2 (germline): SGHVS, FQNEAQ. This CDR3 is built from 15 residues. TCRdb called the RACE reads again in MiXCR, with one record for every CDR3 protein. Counted here are more than 95,000 distinct CDR3 sequences, 12% occurring once; the ten biggest clones make up roughly 1.3%. This clonotype was found a few times. What it binds is not known. Study conclusions and caveats: Versus controls, significantly more large CDR3 similarity clusters arose from expanded TCRs.

The rearrangement uses TRBV7-8 and TRBJ2-5; D is perhaps TRBD1 (6 bases). The starting material was whole blood, obtained in connection with sensitization to the hapten diphenylcyclopropenone (DPC). The origin of this receptor is a woman aged 45-60 years with alopecia areata. Some clones in this sample may be carry-over from other donors' samples. Here the CDR3 DNA reads TGTGCCAGCAGCCCCACCACAGGGCTCTCGGAGACCCAGTACTTC. The encoded protein is CASSPTTGLSETQYF.